This section outlines one TCR beta chain sequence together with its context. The antigen remains undetermined. These data are taken from a study of blood T cells in healthy people across ages. Study observations and caveats: A roughly linear fall in TCR beta diversity per million T cells was seen with increasing age. Across samples, TCR beta diversity tracked strongly with naive T cell percentage.

PCR was performed a second time for about 7 to 12 cycles using a sample-barcoded 5' primer and a J-beta primer mix. TCRdb re-called the 5' RACE reads through MiXCR, storing one row per CDR3 protein. The sample shows under 1,000,000 distinct CDR3 sequences, about half of them seen only once. The study drew donors from healthy Caucasian individuals in Russia aged about 6 to 95. The CDR3 is 17 residues long. The germline CDR1 and CDR2 sequences are MGHRA and YSYEKL. With 0 bases clipped from V and 0 bases from J, the junction kept 8 bases outside the gene matches. This clonotype was sampled from a man at least 80 years old in good health. The sequenced material came from blood. The chain carries TRBV4-1 and TRBJ2-7, with 7 bases identical to TRBD2. This chain's CDR3 is CASSQEVPSGLSYEQYF. DNA of the CDR3: TGCGCCAGCAGCCAAGAGGTACCTAGCGGCCTCTCCTACGAGCAGTACTTC.